Listed below are T cell receptor beta chains from one sample, sequenced in a study of blood T cell repertoires in COVID-19. The assay was immunoSEQ multiplex PCR, and TCRdb's table has in-frame clones only and misses some. The sample records 180,000 or so clones, about nine tenths being singletons. Sequencing used peripheral blood. The receptors here all came from a man between 40 and 49 years old with acute or convalescent COVID-19. Both conserved end residues are part of each CDR3. D genes are given only for firm matches. A clone size is listed for some rows: how often the clone was seen (once, few, many), or a class if it is expanded.

j_gene | abundance | v_gene | d_gene | CDR3aa | CDR3nt
TRBJ1-2 | - | TRBV6-5 | - | CASSSRKAGREGYTF | TGTGCCAGCAGTTCCCGGAAGGCAGGAAGGGAGGGCTACACCTTC
TRBJ2-5 | - | TRBV5-1 | - | CASSLDPGSATQYF | TGCGCCAGCAGCTTGGATCCGGGTTCAGCGACCCAGTACTTC
TRBJ1-4 | - | TRBV6-5 | - | CASSTSRGEKLFF | TGTGCCAGCAGTACATCCAGGGGCGAAAAACTGTTTTTT
TRBJ2-3 | - | TRBV7-2 | - | CASSLGGPDTQYF | TGTGCCAGCAGCTTAGGGGGGCCAGATACGCAGTATTTT
TRBJ1-1 | - | TRBV5-1 | TRBD1 | CASSLGTGAMNTEAFF | TGCGCCAGCAGCTTGGGGACAGGGGCCATGAACACTGAAGCTTTCTTT
TRBJ1-6 | - | TRBV28 | TRBD1 | CASSLLPGQLNSPLHF | TGTGCCAGCAGTTTACTTCCGGGACAGCTTAATTCACCCCTCCACTTT
TRBJ2-3 | - | TRBV5-6 | - | CASSLTLGGADLTDTQYF | TGTGCCAGCAGCTTAACTTTGGGGGGGGCAGACCTCACAGATACGCAGTATTTT
TRBJ1-4 | - | TRBV30 | - | CALGPGRNEKLFF | TGTGCCTTGGGACCGGGGAGGAATGAAAAACTGTTTTTT
TRBJ2-5 | - | TRBV30 | - | CAWSAFEEPEETQYF | TGTGCCTGGAGTGCCTTCGAGGAGCCTGAAGAGACCCAGTACTTC
TRBJ2-7 | few | TRBV7-2 | - | CASSPGWVGVEQYF | TGTGCCAGCAGCCCGGGGTGGGTCGGGGTCGAGCAGTACTTC
TRBJ2-2 | - | TRBV5-8 | - | CASSLMQRSPGELFF | TGTGCCAGCAGCTTGATGCAGCGATCCCCCGGGGAGCTGTTTTTT
TRBJ2-2 | - | TRBV5-1 | - | CASGDQTNTGELFF | TGCGCCAGCGGAGATCAGACGAACACCGGGGAGCTGTTTTTT
TRBJ1-6 | - | TRBV7-9 | TRBD1 | CASSRDRGHSPLHF | TGTGCCAGCAGCCGTGACAGGGGCCATTCACCCCTCCACTTT
TRBJ2-3 | - | TRBV5-4 | - | CASSGRREKDTQYF | TGTGCCAGCAGCGGTCGGAGGGAGAAAGATACGCAGTATTTT
TRBJ2-3 | - | TRBV11-2 | TRBD2 | CASSYLSGASTDTQYF | TGTGCCAGCAGCTACCTAAGCGGGGCTAGCACAGATACGCAGTATTTT
TRBJ2-2 | - | TRBV13 | TRBD2 | CASSLLAGGQPGELFF | TGTGCCAGCAGCTTGCTAGCGGGGGGCCAGCCCGGGGAGCTGTTTTTT
TRBJ1-2 | - | TRBV6-5 | - | CASSPVGADYGYTF | TGTGCCAGCAGCCCCGTGGGGGCCGACTATGGCTACACCTTC
TRBJ2-1 | few | TRBV7-9 | TRBD2 | CASRGRTSGGNEQFF | TGTGCCAGCAGGGGACGGACTAGCGGGGGAAATGAGCAGTTCTTC
TRBJ2-1 | - | TRBV5-1 | TRBD2 | CASSGGQLIGLAGGEQFF | TGCGCCAGCAGCGGGGGACAGTTAATCGGGCTAGCGGGAGGTGAGCAGTTCTTC
TRBJ2-7 | - | TRBV5-1 | TRBD1 | CASSSRDRGYEQYF | TGCGCCAGCAGCTCCCGGGACAGGGGCTACGAGCAGTACTTC
TRBJ2-3 | - | TRBV13 | TRBD1 | CASSSRDRGRTDTQYF | TGTGCCAGCAGCTCTAGGGACAGGGGGAGGACAGATACGCAGTATTTT
TRBJ2-7 | - | TRBV19 | TRBD1 | CASSRGQINSYEQYF | TGTGCCAGTAGTAGGGGACAGATCAACTCCTACGAGCAGTACTTC
TRBJ2-2 | - | TRBV11-3 | - | CASSSTGTGELFF | TGTGCCAGCAGCTCGACAGGAACCGGGGAGCTGTTTTTT
TRBJ2-7 | - | TRBV28 | TRBD1 | CATLTGAPSYEQYF | TGTGCCACCCTGACAGGGGCCCCCTCCTACGAGCAGTACTTC
TRBJ1-4 | once | TRBV29-1 | TRBD1 | CSVGQGGMTNEKLFF | TGCAGCGTGGGACAGGGGGGTATGACTAATGAAAAACTGTTTTTT
TRBJ1-6 | few | TRBV6-6 | TRBD1 | CASSGDRFYNSPLHF | TGTGCCAGCAGTGGGGACAGGTTTTATAATTCACCCCTCCACTTT
TRBJ1-6 | - | TRBV11-2 | - | CASSYVQDSPLHF | TGTGCCAGCAGCTACGTACAGGATTCACCCCTCCACTTT
TRBJ1-2 | - | TRBV19 | TRBD1 | CASSPLRQGKSYTF | TGTGCCAGTAGTCCTCTACGACAGGGTAAGAGCTACACCTTC
TRBJ2-7 | - | TRBV6-5 | - | CASAPSYRSEQYF | TGTGCCAGCGCCCCATCGTATAGATCCGAGCAGTACTTC
TRBJ2-2 | - | TRBV10-2 | - | CASRGVSARGELFF | TGCGCCAGCAGAGGGGTTAGTGCCCGAGGGGAGCTGTTTTTT
TRBJ2-7 | - | TRBV4-3 | TRBD1 | CASSQDLGTGIYEQYF | TGCGCCAGCAGCCAAGACCTGGGGACAGGGATCTACGAGCAGTACTTC
TRBJ1-5 | - | TRBV6-5 | - | CASSPDRNSNQPQHF | TGTGCCAGCAGTCCCGACAGGAATAGCAATCAGCCCCAGCATTTT
TRBJ1-6 | - | TRBV4-3 | TRBD1 | CASSQGTGKSNSPLHF | TGCGCCAGCAGCCAAGGGACAGGGAAGAGTAATTCACCCCTCCACTTT
TRBJ1-2 | - | TRBV6-4 | TRBD1 | CASSLTGLNPGGYTF | TGTGCCAGCAGTTTGACAGGGTTAAATCCTGGTGGCTACACCTTC
TRBJ2-1 | - | TRBV2 | TRBD1 | CASKQGVDNEQFF | TGTGCCAGCAAACAGGGGGTTGATAATGAGCAGTTCTTC
TRBJ1-2 | - | TRBV7-2 | - | CASSHVPPYARDYGYTF | TGTGCCAGCAGCCACGTCCCTCCCTACGCCAGGGACTATGGCTACACCTTC
TRBJ1-1 | - | TRBV5-5 | - | CASSFKGSTEAFF | TGTGCCAGCAGCTTTAAGGGGTCCACTGAAGCTTTCTTT
TRBJ1-1 | - | TRBV14 | - | CASSQDRTTGNTEAFF | TGTGCCAGCAGCCAAGATCGGACTACAGGGAACACTGAAGCTTTCTTT
TRBJ2-5 | - | TRBV5-1 | - | CASSLVQETQYF | TGCGCCAGCAGCTTGGTACAAGAGACCCAGTACTTC
TRBJ2-2 | - | TRBV30 | - | CAWSFPRPQTGTGELFF | TGTGCCTGGAGCTTCCCAAGGCCACAAACGGGGACCGGGGAGCTGTTTTTT
TRBJ2-2 | few | TRBV4-3 | TRBD1 | CASSQGTGLSRATGELFF | TGCGCCAGCAGCCAAGGGACAGGGTTAAGTCGTGCCACCGGGGAGCTGTTTTTT
TRBJ1-5 | - | TRBV6-1 | - | CASSDVRARNQPQHF | TGTGCCAGCAGTGATGTCAGGGCGAGAAATCAGCCCCAGCATTTT
TRBJ2-3 | - | TRBV7-6 | TRBD2 | CASSLTASGGAGGTQYF | TGTGCCAGCAGCTTAACGGCTAGCGGGGGGGCTGGAGGTACGCAGTATTTT
TRBJ1-1 | - | TRBV19 | - | CASSTGPGTEAFF | TGTGCCAGTAGTACAGGGCCGGGCACTGAAGCTTTCTTT
TRBJ1-1 | - | TRBV5-1 | - | CASSLDGGTEAFF | TGCGCCAGCAGCTTGGATGGAGGGACTGAAGCTTTCTTT
TRBJ2-5 | - | TRBV5-4 | TRBD2 | CASRPAGGGETQYF | TGTGCCAGCAGGCCCGCGGGCGGGGGGGAGACCCAGTACTTC
TRBJ2-3 | - | TRBV18 | TRBD2 | CASSRLADTQYF | TGTGCCAGCTCGCGACTAGCGGATACGCAGTATTTT
TRBJ2-4 | - | TRBV30 | - | CAWNSAGVGDIQYF | TGTGCCTGGAACTCGGCCGGGGTTGGGGACATTCAGTACTTC
TRBJ2-3 | - | TRBV6-2/TRBV6-3 | - | CASSLRGTPKKDTQYF | TGTGCCAGCAGTCTCCGCGGGACCCCAAAAAAAGATACGCAGTATTTT
TRBJ1-1 | - | TRBV6-6 | - | CASSPGAHTNTEAFF | TGTGCCAGCAGCCCAGGGGCCCATACGAACACTGAAGCTTTCTTT
TRBJ2-7 | - | TRBV13 | TRBD2 | CASSLGRAGGRYEQYF | TGTGCCAGCAGCTTAGGCCGAGCGGGGGGGCGGTACGAGCAGTACTTC
TRBJ2-3 | - | TRBV15 | - | CAIRQGTDTQYF | TGTGCCATCAGACAGGGCACAGATACGCAGTATTTT
TRBJ1-5 | - | TRBV18 | - | CASSPGGEFSNQPQHF | TGTGCCAGCTCACCCGGGGGAGAATTTAGCAATCAGCCCCAGCATTTT